The 16 T cell receptor beta chains below all came from one sample that was sequenced in a study of blood T cell repertoires in COVID-19. The table came from immunoSEQ multiplex PCR; TCRdb's copy has only in-frame clones and leaves some out. The sample lists 200,000 to 300,000 clones; about 80% were seen once. The source material was peripheral blood. The source of these receptors is a man older than 75 with acute or convalescent COVID-19.

The chain links TRBV28 to TRBJ1-5; TRBD1 agrees at 7 bases. CDR1 is MDHEN, CDR2 SYDVKM, per germline. The CDR3 is 18 residues long. With V trimmed by 3 bases and J by 1 base, 12 bases remained unmatched. CDR3 in DNA: TGTGCCAGCAGTTTGGAAGCGAGGGGGCGCGGGAGCAATCAGCCCCAGCATTTT. This encodes CASSLEARGRGSNQPQHF.

V and J are TRBV14 and TRBJ1-2; D remains ambiguous. The CDR3 contains 14 residues. V was trimmed by 1 base and J by 7 bases, leaving 13 bases between them. The germline gives CDR1 SGHDN, CDR2 FVKESK. CDR3: CASSQVSGVGGYTF. The CDR3 nucleotides are TGTGCCAGCAGCCAAGTGTCCGGGGTGGGTGGCTACACCTTC.

This clone has a handful of counts. The chain carries TRBV6-6 and TRBJ2-7; D possibly corresponds to TRBD2 (7 bases). CDR1 is MNHNY, CDR2 SVGAGI, per germline (reference sequence). V dropped 8 bases and J dropped 6 bases, with 17 bases sitting between them. The CDR3 totals 13 residues. CDR3 sequence: CASARRGGGEQYF. For the CDR3, the DNA is TGTGCCAGCGCCCGGAGAGGGGGGGGCGAGCAGTACTTC.

The chain joins TRBV6-1 to TRBJ2-3; perhaps TRBD2 as D (6 bases). V was cut by 2 bases and J by 2 bases, with 11 bases left in between. The CDR3 has 15 amino acids. Germline lookup yields CDR1 MNHNS and CDR2 SASEGT. This chain's CDR3 is CASSERRGTTDTQYF. CDR3 DNA sequence: TGTGCCAGCAGTGAACGGAGGGGTACCACAGATACGCAGTATTTT.

The rearrangement joins TRBV19 to TRBJ2-4, with D possibly TRBD1 on 6 matching bases. V lost 5 bases and J 3 bases, leaving 23 bases between the germline ends. Germline CDR1 LNHDA, CDR2 SQIVND (reference sequence). This CDR3 spans 18 amino acids. CDR3 nucleotide sequence: TGTGCCAGTAGTCCCCCTGGGGGCAGCTGGTTTGGCAAAAACATTCAGTACTTC. This encodes CASSPPGGSWFGKNIQYF. Complete variable domain (other parts from reference TRBV19 and TRBJ2-4): DGGITQSPKYLFRKEGQNVTLSCEQNLNHDAMYWYRQDPGQGLRLIYYSQIVNDFQKGDIAEGYSVSREKKESFPLTVTSAQKNPTAFYLCASSPPGGSWFGKNIQYFGAGTRLSVL.

This clone was counted once. This sequence joins TRBV3-1 (or the pseudogene TRBV3-2) and TRBJ2-1; 10 positions match TRBD2. Germline trimming cut 1 base from V and 2 bases from J; bases unmatched to any gene: 5. Germline assignment: CDR1 LGHDT and CDR2 YNNKEL (reference sequence). This CDR3 has 17 residues. DNA of the CDR3: TGTGCCAGCAGCCAAGGCCCGAGCGGGGGGGCCTACAATGAGCAGTTCTTC. It translates to CASSQGPSGGAYNEQFF.

The chain carries TRBV30 and TRBJ1-6; 7 bases are a match to TRBD1. The CDR3 spans 17 residues. V shed 3 bases and J 4 bases; nucleotides not matched to a gene: 12. Germline V CDR1 and CDR2: GTSNPN, SVGIG (reference sequence). In nucleotides, the CDR3 is TGTGCCTGGAGGCATAGATGGGACAGAAGATATAATTCACCCCTCCACTTT. It is translated as CAWRHRWDRRYNSPLHF. Drawing the rest from reference TRBV30 and TRBJ1-6, the complete variable domain is SQTIHQWPATLVQPVGSPLSLECTVEGTSNPNLYWYRQAAGRGLQLLFYSVGIGQISSEVPQNLSASRPQDRQFILSSKKLLLSDSGFYLCAWRHRWDRRYNSPLHFGNGTRLTVT.

The V and J genes are TRBV6-2 or TRBV6-3 and TRBJ2-1; D not certain. The germline CDR1 and CDR2 sequences are MNHEY and SVGEGT. Trimming took off 4 bases at V and 6 bases at J, with 10 bases between the two ends. CDR3 length: 13 residues. The CDR3 nucleotides read TGTGCCAGCAGTTTGAGCAGGATCAATGAGCAGTTCTTC. It specifies CASSLSRINEQFF.

This clone was detected only once. V is TRBV18 and J is TRBJ2-7; the match to TRBD2 covers 10 bases. This CDR3 has 16 residues. The V and J ends lost 3 bases and 7 bases, in that order; junction bases with no gene match: 12. The germline V gene has CDR1 KGHSH and CDR2 LQKENI. CDR3 protein: CASSPRSGRATEEQYF. For the CDR3, the DNA is TGTGCCAGCTCACCGAGAAGCGGGAGGGCCACGGAGGAGCAGTACTTC.

The gene calls are TRBV19 and TRBJ2-3; no clear D gene. V lost 8 bases and J 0 bases, leaving 9 bases between the germline ends. Per germline, CDR1 LNHDA and CDR2 SQIVND (reference sequence). The CDR3 runs to 13 residues. CDR3 nucleotides: TGTGCCAGTGCAGAGACTAGCACAGATACGCAGTATTTT. Its protein product is CASAETSTDTQYF.

This chain connects TRBV25-1 to TRBJ1-4; maybe TRBD1 (6 bases). This CDR3 has 15 residues. From germline, CDR1 is MGHDK and CDR2 SYGVNS. V lost 6 bases and J 7 bases, leaving 18 bases between the germline ends. CDR3 residues: CASRQSRGFGEKLFF. The CDR3 region has the DNA TGTGCCAGCAGACAATCCAGGGGATTTGGTGAAAAACTGTTTTTT.

The gene calls are TRBV4-2 and TRBJ2-3; 9 nucleotides line up with TRBD2. V shed 4 bases and J 2 bases; nucleotides not matched to a gene: 7. The CDR3 runs to 16 residues. Germline lookup yields CDR1 LGHNA and CDR2 YNFKEQ. This chain's CDR3 is CASSPSAGGLTDTQYF. Here the CDR3 DNA reads TGTGCCAGCAGCCCTTCAGCGGGGGGCCTCACAGATACGCAGTATTTT.

The genes are TRBV7-8 and TRBJ1-1, with D unresolved. The CDR3 totals 14 residues. V was clipped by 5 bases and J by 2 bases, with 12 bases between them. CDR1 SGHVS and CDR2 FQNEAQ come from the germline V gene. CDR3 DNA: TGTGCCAGCAGCGCGGGGAGGAGAAACACTGAAGCTTTCTTT. Its protein product is CASSAGRRNTEAFF.

The V gene is TRBV27, the J gene TRBJ1-5, with 10 bases identical to TRBD1. CDR1 and CDR2 (germline): MNHEY, SMNVEV (reference sequence). J lost 2 bases, V lost 4 bases, and 14 bases had no gene match. The CDR3 runs 19 residues. CDR3 nucleotides: TGTGCCAGCAGTTCCACCGGGACAGGGGCCTTCTGGGGCAATCAGCCCCAGCATTTT. Its protein is CASSSTGTGAFWGNQPQHF.

CDR3 residues: CASSYSIQGARPLHF. CDR3 DNA sequence: TGTGCCAGCAGTTACTCGATCCAGGGGGCTCGTCCCCTCCACTTT. V is TRBV6-5 and J is TRBJ1-6; TRBD1 aligns across 8 bases. The CDR3 contains 15 residues. V shed 0 bases, J shed 13 bases, and the junction held 8 bases outside the gene matches. Germline V gives CDR1 MNHEY, CDR2 SVGAGI.

The genes are TRBV6-1 and TRBJ2-7; 7 bases map to TRBD2. CDR1 is MNHNS, CDR2 SASEGT, per germline. The CDR3 totals 16 residues. V trimming: 0 bases; J trimming: 2 bases; junction bases outside the gene matches: 7. The CDR3 region is CASSEAGRDRPYEQYF. In DNA, the CDR3 is TGTGCCAGCAGTGAAGCGGGGAGGGACCGACCCTACGAGCAGTACTTC.